A single sample gave rise to the 14 T cell receptor beta chains below, sequenced in a study of blood T cell repertoires in COVID-19. Only in-frame clones appear in the TCRdb table, and some are missing; sequencing was by immunoSEQ multiplex PCR. The profile shows about 150,000 clones, roughly 87% of them singletons. Specimen: PBMCs or T cells enriched from blood (not recorded which). The receptors stem from a woman aged 35 to 49 who had been exposed to COVID-19.

The V gene is TRBV3-1 (or the pseudogene TRBV3-2), the J gene TRBJ2-3, with 8 nucleotides matching TRBD2. CDR1 is LGHDT, CDR2 YNNKEL, per germline (reference sequence). The V gene end was trimmed by 3 bases and the J gene end by 7 bases; junction bases not matched to a gene: 6. The CDR3 is 14 residues long. In DNA, the CDR3 is TGTGCCAGCAGCCAGGGAGCGGGGGTAAATACGCAGTATTTT. It specifies CASSQGAGVNTQYF.

The J gene is TRBJ2-1, the V gene TRBV6-6; the D gene is possibly TRBD2 (6 bases). Trimming took 7 bases from V and 4 from J, leaving 17 bases between them. Germline CDR1 and CDR2: MNHNY and SVGAGI (reference sequence). The CDR3 loop spans 15 amino acids. CDR3 DNA sequence: TGTGCCAGCAATCAAGGAGGGGTTGTGTACAATGAGCAGTTCTTC. Translating gives CASNQGGVVYNEQFF.

The V call is TRBV10-3, the J call TRBJ1-3; D call uncertain. CDR1 is ENHRY, CDR2 SYGVKD, per germline. V was pared by 7 bases and J by 4 bases, with 5 bases between. The CDR3 loop spans 11 amino acids. The CDR3 region is CAIMRGNTIYF. CDR3 coding DNA: TGTGCCATCATGAGGGGAAACACCATATATTTT.

To note about this clone: Compared with germline, one end of the junction differs, possibly owing to a read error. The chain has TRBV3-1 (or the pseudogene TRBV3-2) and TRBJ2-7; maybe TRBD1 (5 bases). Germline V gene sequence: CDR1 LGHDT, CDR2 YNNKEL (reference sequence). CDR3 size: 12 residues. The CDR3 sequence: CASSQSTGEQYF. The DNA for the CDR3 is TGTGCCAGCAGCCAGTCAACAGGAGAGCAATACTTC.

The V gene is TRBV6-2 or TRBV6-3, the J gene TRBJ2-1; no clear D gene. The CDR3 extends over 12 amino acids. V was cut by 2 bases and J by 6 bases, with 5 bases left in between. Germline lookup yields CDR1 MNHEY and CDR2 SVGEGT. CDR3 DNA sequence: TGTGCCAGCAGTTACGTCGGCAATGAGCAGTTCTTC. It encodes CASSYVGNEQFF.

The CDR3 region has the DNA TGTGCCAGCCGGTTACAGGGGCGCACTGAAGCTTTCTTT. Protein: CASRLQGRTEAFF. The chain links TRBV2 to TRBJ1-1, with TRBD1 matching 7 bases. Trimming at V came to 8 bases and at J to 4 bases, leaving 7 bases not matched to a gene. Germline CDR1 reads SNHLY; CDR2 reads FYNNEI. This CDR3 spans 13 amino acids.

The chain has TRBV28 and TRBJ1-2; D might be TRBD1 (5 bases). Germline V lookup: CDR1 MDHEN, CDR2 SYDVKM. The CDR3 sequence is 14 residues long. V gave up 5 bases and J gave up 2 bases, with 12 bases separating them. The CDR3 loop reads CASSHSGENYGYTF. The CDR3 DNA reads TGTGCCAGCAGTCACTCGGGGGAAAACTATGGCTACACCTTC.

About this clone: One end of the junction fails to match germline, which may point to a read error. This chain joins TRBV5-3 and TRBJ1-2; 7 bases fit TRBD1. TRBV5-3 is marked as an open reading frame, function uncertain. The CDR3 loop spans 12 amino acids. CDR3 protein: CARSPTGTVFFF. The CDR3 nucleotides read TGTGCCAGAAGCCCCACCGGGACAGTCTTCTTCTTC.

The gene calls are TRBV11-3 and TRBJ2-5, with D perhaps matching TRBD2 (6 bases). The CDR3 spans 16 residues. Trimming stripped 2 bases from V and 1 base from J, with 14 bases between. Germline V gives CDR1 SGHNT, CDR2 YENEEA. The CDR3 bases are TGTGCCAGCAGCTTAAGACTAACCGGGGGCCAAGAGACCCAGTACTTC. It specifies CASSLRLTGGQETQYF.

The chain is built from TRBV7-2 and TRBJ1-1; TRBD1 is a possible D gene (5 bases). Germline V gives CDR1 SGHTA, CDR2 FQGNSA. V lost 1 base, J lost 1 base, and 10 bases lay in between. The CDR3 is 15 residues long. The CDR3 here is CASSLVSQGNTEAFF. The CDR3, as DNA: TGTGCCAGCAGCTTAGTATCTCAGGGGAACACTGAAGCTTTCTTT.

This clone was observed a single time. Within the sample, other DNA sequences also encode this same CDR3. The chain employs TRBV27 and TRBJ1-5; maybe TRBD1 (6 bases). Per germline, CDR1 MNHEY and CDR2 SMNVEV (reference sequence). This CDR3 comprises 14 residues. Trimming stripped 3 bases from V and 4 bases from J, with 10 bases between. CDR3 nucleotides: TGTGCCAGCAGTTTGACAGGCGGAAATCAGCCCCAGCATTTT. Translation gives CASSLTGGNQPQHF.

This chain joins TRBV9 and TRBJ1-4; D possibly corresponds to TRBD1 (5 bases). In germline, CDR1 is SGDLS, CDR2 YYNGEE. The CDR3 contains 15 residues. V lost 3 bases to trimming and J lost 6 bases, with 15 bases between them. The CDR3 DNA is TGTGCCAGCAGCGCCGCTGGAGGGGAGGATGAAAAACTGTTTTTT. Amino acid sequence: CASSAAGGEDEKLFF.

The genes are TRBV5-1 and TRBJ2-5, with D hard to call. The CDR3 has 12 amino acids. The V end was cut by 2 bases, the J end by 5 bases, with 7 bases between. Germline-derived CDR1 and CDR2 are SGHRS and YFSETQ. This chain's CDR3 is CASSFNSETQYF. As DNA, the CDR3 is TGCGCCAGCAGCTTTAATAGTGAGACCCAGTACTTC.

This clone occurred a few times. This rearrangement joins TRBV10-3 to TRBJ1-3; 7 bases line up with TRBD1. The J segment lost 0 bases and the V segment lost 4 bases, leaving 6 bases of the junction unmatched. The germline V gene has CDR1 ENHRY and CDR2 SYGVKD. This CDR3 has 16 residues. CDR3 amino acids: CAISGGQSLSGNTIYF. The CDR3 nucleotides are TGTGCCATCAGTGGGGGACAGTCACTCTCTGGAAACACCATATATTTT.